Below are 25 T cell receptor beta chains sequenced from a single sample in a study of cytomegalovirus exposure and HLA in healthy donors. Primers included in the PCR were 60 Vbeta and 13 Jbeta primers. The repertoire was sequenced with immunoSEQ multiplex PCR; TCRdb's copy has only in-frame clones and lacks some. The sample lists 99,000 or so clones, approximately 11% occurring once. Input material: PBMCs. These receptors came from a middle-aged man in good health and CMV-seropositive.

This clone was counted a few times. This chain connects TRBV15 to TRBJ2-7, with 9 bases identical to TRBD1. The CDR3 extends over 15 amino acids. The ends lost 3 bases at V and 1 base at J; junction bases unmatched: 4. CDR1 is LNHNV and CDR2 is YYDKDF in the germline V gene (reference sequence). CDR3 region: CATSSTGTGSYEQYF. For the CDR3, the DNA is TGTGCCACCAGCAGCACCGGGACAGGGTCCTACGAGCAGTACTTC.

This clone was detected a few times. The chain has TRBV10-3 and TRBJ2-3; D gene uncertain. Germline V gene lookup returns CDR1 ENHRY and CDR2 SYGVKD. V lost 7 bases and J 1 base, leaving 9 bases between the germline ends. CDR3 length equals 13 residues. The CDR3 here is CAITPSGTDTQYF. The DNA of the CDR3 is TGTGCCATCACCCCAAGCGGCACAGATACGCAGTATTTT.

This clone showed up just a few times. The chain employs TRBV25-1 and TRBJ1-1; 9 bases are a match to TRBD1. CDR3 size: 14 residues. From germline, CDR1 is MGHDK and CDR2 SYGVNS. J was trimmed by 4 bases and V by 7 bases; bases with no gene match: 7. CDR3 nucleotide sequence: TGTGCCAGCATCTCGACAGGGGGGTTCACTGAAGCTTTCTTT. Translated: CASISTGGFTEAFF.

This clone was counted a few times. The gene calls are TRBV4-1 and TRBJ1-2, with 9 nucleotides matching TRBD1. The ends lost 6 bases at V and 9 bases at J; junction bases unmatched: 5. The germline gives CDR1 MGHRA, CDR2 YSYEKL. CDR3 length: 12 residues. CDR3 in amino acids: CASRPGQGSYTF. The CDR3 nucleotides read TGCGCCAGCAGACCCGGACAGGGGAGCTACACCTTC.

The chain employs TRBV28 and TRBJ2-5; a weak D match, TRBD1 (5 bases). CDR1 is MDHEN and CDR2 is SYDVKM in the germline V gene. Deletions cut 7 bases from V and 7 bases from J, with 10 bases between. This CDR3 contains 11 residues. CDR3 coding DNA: TGTGCCAGCACCAGGGCCGGGACCCAGTACTTC. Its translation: CASTRAGTQYF.

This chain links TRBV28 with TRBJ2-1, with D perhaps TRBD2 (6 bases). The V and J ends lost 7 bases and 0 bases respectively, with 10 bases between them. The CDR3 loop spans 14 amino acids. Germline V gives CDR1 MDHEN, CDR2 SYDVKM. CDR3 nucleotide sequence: TGTGCCAGCATCCCCGGGAGCTCCTACAATGAGCAGTTCTTC. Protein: CASIPGSSYNEQFF.

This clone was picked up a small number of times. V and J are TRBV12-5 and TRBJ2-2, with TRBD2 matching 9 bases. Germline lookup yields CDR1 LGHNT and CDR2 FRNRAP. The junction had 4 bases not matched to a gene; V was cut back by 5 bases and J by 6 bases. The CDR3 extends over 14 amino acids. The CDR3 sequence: CASGQREESGELFF. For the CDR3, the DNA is TGTGCTAGTGGTCAGCGGGAGGAATCCGGGGAGCTGTTTTTT. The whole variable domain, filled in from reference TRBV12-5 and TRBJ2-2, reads DARVTQTPRHKVTEMGQEVTMRCQPILGHNTVFWYRQTMMQGLELLAYFRNRAPLDDSGMPKDRFSAEMPDATLATLKIQPSEPRDSAVYFCASGQREESGELFFGEGSRLTVL.

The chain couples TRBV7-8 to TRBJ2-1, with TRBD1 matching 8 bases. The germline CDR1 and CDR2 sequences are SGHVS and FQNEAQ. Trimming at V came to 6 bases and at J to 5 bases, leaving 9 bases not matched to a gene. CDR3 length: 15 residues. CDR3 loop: CASSNHRGVDNEQFF. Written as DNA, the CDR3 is TGTGCCAGCAGTAACCACAGGGGGGTGGACAATGAGCAGTTCTTC.

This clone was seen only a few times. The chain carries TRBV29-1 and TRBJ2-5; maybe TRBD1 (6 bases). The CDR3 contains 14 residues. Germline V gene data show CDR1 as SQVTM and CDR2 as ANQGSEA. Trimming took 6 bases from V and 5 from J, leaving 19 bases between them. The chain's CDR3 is CSVSGTPSAETQYF. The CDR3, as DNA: TGCAGCGTCTCCGGGACACCCTCCGCCGAGACCCAGTACTTC.

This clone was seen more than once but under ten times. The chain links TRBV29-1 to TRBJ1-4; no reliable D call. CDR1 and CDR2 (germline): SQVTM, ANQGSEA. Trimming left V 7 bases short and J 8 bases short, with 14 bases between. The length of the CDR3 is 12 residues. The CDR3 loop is CSALWAGEKLFF. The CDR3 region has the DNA TGCAGCGCCCTGTGGGCGGGGGAAAAACTGTTTTTT.

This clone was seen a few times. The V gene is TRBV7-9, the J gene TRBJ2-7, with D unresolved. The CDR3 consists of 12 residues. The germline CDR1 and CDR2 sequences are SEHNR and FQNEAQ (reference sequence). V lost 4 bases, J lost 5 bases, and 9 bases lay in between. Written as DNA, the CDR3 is TGTGCCAGCAGCTCAATCCCGGACGAGCAGTACTTC. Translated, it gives CASSSIPDEQYF. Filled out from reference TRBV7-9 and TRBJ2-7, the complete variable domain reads DTGVSQNPRHKITKRGQNVTFRCDPISEHNRLYWYRQTLGQGPEFLTYFQNEAQLEKSRLLSDRFSAERPKGSFSTLEIQRTEQGDSAMYLCASSSIPDEQYFGPGTRLTVT.

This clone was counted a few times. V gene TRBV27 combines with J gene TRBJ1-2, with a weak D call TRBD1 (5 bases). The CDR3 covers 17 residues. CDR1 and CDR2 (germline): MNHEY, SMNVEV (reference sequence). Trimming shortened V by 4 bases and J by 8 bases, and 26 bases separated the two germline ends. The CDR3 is CASSSGLIGVPIEGYTF. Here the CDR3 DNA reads TGTGCCAGCAGTTCTGGGCTGATAGGGGTGCCCATCGAGGGCTACACCTTC.

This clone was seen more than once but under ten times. CDR3 residues: CASSFKTSGSFTGELFF. Written as DNA, the CDR3 is TGTGCCAGCAGCTTTAAGACTAGCGGGAGTTTCACCGGGGAGCTGTTTTTT. The rearrangement links TRBV11-3 to TRBJ2-2, with 12 bases lining up with TRBD2. Germline V gives CDR1 SGHNT, CDR2 YENEEA. This CDR3 is 17 amino acids long. V gave up 3 bases and J gave up 4 bases; unmatched junction bases: 6.

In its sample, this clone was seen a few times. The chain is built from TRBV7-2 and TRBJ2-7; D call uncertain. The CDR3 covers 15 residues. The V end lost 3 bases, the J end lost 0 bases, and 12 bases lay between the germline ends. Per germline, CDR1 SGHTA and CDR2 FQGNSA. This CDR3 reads CASSFDRFPSYEQYF. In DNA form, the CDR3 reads TGTGCCAGCAGCTTCGATAGATTCCCCTCCTACGAGCAGTACTTC.

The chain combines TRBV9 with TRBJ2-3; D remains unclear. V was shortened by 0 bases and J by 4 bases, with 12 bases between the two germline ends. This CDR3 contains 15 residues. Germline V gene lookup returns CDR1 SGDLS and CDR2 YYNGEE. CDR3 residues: CASSVALLPADTQYF. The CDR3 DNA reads TGTGCCAGCAGCGTAGCGCTACTTCCGGCAGATACGCAGTATTTT. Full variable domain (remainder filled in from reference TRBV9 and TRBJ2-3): DSGVTQTPKHLITATGQRVTLRCSPRSGDLSVYWYQQSLDQGLQFLIQYYNGEERAKGNILERFSAQQFPDLHSELNLSSLELGDSALYFCASSVALLPADTQYFGPGTRLTVL.

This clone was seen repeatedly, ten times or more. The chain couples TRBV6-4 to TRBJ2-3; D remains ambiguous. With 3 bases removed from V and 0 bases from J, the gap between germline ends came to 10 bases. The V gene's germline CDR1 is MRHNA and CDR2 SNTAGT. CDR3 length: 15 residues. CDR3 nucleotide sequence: TGTGCCAGCAGTGAAGGCGGAACCAGCACAGATACGCAGTATTTT. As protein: CASSEGGTSTDTQYF.

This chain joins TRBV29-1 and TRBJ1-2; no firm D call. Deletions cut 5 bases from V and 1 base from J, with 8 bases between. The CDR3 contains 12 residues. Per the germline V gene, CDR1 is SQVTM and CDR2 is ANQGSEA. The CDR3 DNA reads TGCAGCGTTCAGGTCAATAACTATGGCTACACCTTC. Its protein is CSVQVNNYGYTF.

The CDR3 coding sequence is TGTGCCAGCTCGCCGGGACAGGGAGCCGGGGAGCTGTTTTTT. Translating it yields CASSPGQGAGELFF. The genes are TRBV18 and TRBJ2-2, with 9 nucleotides matching TRBD1. Germline loops: CDR1 KGHSH, CDR2 LQKENI. The CDR3 runs to 14 residues. V was clipped by 6 bases and J by 6 bases; unmatched bases: 5.

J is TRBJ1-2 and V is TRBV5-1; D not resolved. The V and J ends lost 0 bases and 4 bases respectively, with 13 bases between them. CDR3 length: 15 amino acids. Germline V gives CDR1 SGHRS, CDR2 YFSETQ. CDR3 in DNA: TGCGCCAGCAGCTTGGACAGTGTCGCACCCTATGGCTACACCTTC. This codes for CASSLDSVAPYGYTF.

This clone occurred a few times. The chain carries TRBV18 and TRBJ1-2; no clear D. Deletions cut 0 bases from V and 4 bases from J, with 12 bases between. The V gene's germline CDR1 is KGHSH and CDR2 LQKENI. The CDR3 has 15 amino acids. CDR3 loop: CASSPPTGQTYGYTF. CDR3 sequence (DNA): TGTGCCAGCTCACCACCGACTGGTCAGACCTATGGCTACACCTTC.

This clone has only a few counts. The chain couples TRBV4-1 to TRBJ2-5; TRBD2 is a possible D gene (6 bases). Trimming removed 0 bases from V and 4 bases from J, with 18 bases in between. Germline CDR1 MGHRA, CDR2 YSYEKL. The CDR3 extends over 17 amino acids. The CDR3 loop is CASSQDLVGGLGETQYF. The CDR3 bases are TGCGCCAGCAGCCAAGATTTGGTTGGGGGACTTGGAGAGACCCAGTACTTC.

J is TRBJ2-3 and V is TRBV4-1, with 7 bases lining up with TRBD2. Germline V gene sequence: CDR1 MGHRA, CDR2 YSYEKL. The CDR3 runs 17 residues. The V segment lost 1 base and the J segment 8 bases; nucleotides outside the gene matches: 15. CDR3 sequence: CASSQGPTGGSSATQYF. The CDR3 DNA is TGCGCCAGCAGCCAAGGCCCTACCGGGGGGAGTAGTGCTACGCAGTATTTT.

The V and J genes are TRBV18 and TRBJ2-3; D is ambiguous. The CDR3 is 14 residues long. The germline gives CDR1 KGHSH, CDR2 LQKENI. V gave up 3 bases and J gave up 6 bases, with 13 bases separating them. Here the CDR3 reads CASSPATRTDTQYF. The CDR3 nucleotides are TGTGCCAGCTCACCTGCAACTCGAACGGATACGCAGTATTTT.

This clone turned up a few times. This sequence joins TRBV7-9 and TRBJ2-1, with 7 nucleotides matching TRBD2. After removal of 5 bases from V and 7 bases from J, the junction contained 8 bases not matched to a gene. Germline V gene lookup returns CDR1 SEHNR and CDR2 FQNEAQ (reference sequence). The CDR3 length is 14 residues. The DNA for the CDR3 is TGTGCCAGCAGCCCCCGTAGGGAGGGGAATGAGCAGTTCTTC. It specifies CASSPRREGNEQFF.

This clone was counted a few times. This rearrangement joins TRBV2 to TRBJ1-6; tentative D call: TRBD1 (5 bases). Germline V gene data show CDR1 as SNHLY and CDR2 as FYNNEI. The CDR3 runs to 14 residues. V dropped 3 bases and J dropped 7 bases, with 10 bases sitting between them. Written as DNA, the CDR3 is TGTGCCAGCAGTGAGAAGGGGTCAAATTCACCCCTCCACTTT. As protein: CASSEKGSNSPLHF.